These T cell receptor beta chains were read from a single sample in a study of blood T cell repertoires in COVID-19. Libraries were prepared by immunoSEQ multiplex PCR; TCRdb keeps only in-frame clonotypes and omits some of them. This sample has about 260,000 clones; 80% to 90% occur once, and the top ten carry about 2.1%. The specimen sequenced was peripheral blood. All receptors come from a woman between 50 and 59 years old with acute or convalescent COVID-19. The CDR3 runs from the conserved cysteine through the conserved F or W. The D gene is left open where the match is weak. For some rows the clone size is stated as once, few or many, or as a class when expanded; others skip it.

TRBJ2-1 - TRBV7-3 - CASSLSWRGSNYNEQFF TGTGCCAGCAGCTTAAGTTGGCGTGGGAGTAACTACAATGAGCAGTTCTTC
TRBJ2-7 - TRBV9 - CASSWRDSSYEQYF TGTGCCAGCAGCTGGAGGGACAGCTCCTACGAGCAGTACTTC
TRBJ1-2 TRBD1 TRBV2 - CASSEQGADGYTF TGTGCCAGCAGTGAACAGGGGGCTGATGGCTACACCTTC
TRBJ2-7 TRBD2 TRBV28 - CASSRSGTSGRYEQYF TGTGCCAGCAGCCGGAGCGGGACTAGCGGGAGATACGAGCAGTACTTC
TRBJ2-7 TRBD1 TRBV18 - CASSPGTGRYEQYF TGTGCCAGCTCACCAGGGACAGGCCGCTACGAGCAGTACTTC
TRBJ2-3 - TRBV5-1 - CASSLESADTQYF TGCGCCAGCAGCTTGGAAAGCGCAGATACGCAGTATTTT
TRBJ2-5 TRBD2 TRBV7-2 once CATGTREMGTQYF TGTGCGACCGGGACTAGAGAGATGGGGACCCAGTACTTC
TRBJ2-5 - TRBV27 - CASSSVETQYF TGTGCCAGCAGTTCCGTGGAGACCCAGTACTTC
TRBJ1-5 TRBD1 TRBV7-2 - CASSWRQGLNQPQHF TGTGCCAGCAGCTGGCGACAGGGACTTAATCAGCCCCAGCATTTT
TRBJ2-7 TRBD1 TRBV14 once CASSQAGTASYEQYF TGTGCCAGCAGCCAGGCCGGGACAGCTTCCTACGAGCAGTACTTC
TRBJ1-5 - TRBV5-1 - CASSTTGGNQPQHF TGCGCCAGCAGCACTACAGGTGGCAATCAGCCCCAGCATTTT
TRBJ2-5 - TRBV6-5 - CASSYETQGQTQYF TGTGCCAGCAGTTACGAGACTCAGGGCCAGACCCAGTACTTC
TRBJ2-2 - TRBV27 - CASSLGLAGELFF TGTGCCAGCAGTTTAGGGCTCGCCGGGGAGCTGTTTTTT
TRBJ1-6 - TRBV27 - CASSLQLRSRSNSPLHF TGTGCCAGCAGTTTACAATTACGAAGCAGGTCGAATTCACCCCTCCACTTT
TRBJ2-5 - TRBV2 - CASSERLSQGEETQYF TGTGCCAGCAGTGAAAGACTTTCACAGGGTGAGGAGACCCAGTACTTC
TRBJ2-7 TRBD2 TRBV11-3 few CASSSSPAGGPVEQYF TGTGCCAGCAGCTCTTCCCCAGCGGGAGGGCCGGTAGAGCAGTACTTC
TRBJ2-1 TRBD2 TRBV15 - CATGRAYEQFF TGTGCCACCGGGAGGGCCTATGAGCAGTTCTTC
TRBJ1-1 - TRBV19 - CASSRGGGNVNTEAFF TGTGCCAGTAGTCGAGGAGGTGGGAATGTAAACACTGAAGCTTTCTTT
TRBJ1-1 - TRBV20-1 - CSASGAQGSEAFF TGCAGTGCTAGTGGAGCTCAGGGTTCTGAAGCTTTCTTT
TRBJ1-4 - TRBV14 - CASSQQLEEKLFF TGTGCCAGCAGCCAACAACTAGAAGAAAAACTGTTTTTT
TRBJ1-4 - TRBV28 once CASSPINEKLFF TGTGCCAGCAGTCCTATAAATGAAAAACTGTTTTTT
TRBJ2-7 TRBD1 TRBV5-1 - CASSPGQGADAQYF TGCGCCAGCAGCCCCGGACAGGGGGCTGATGCGCAGTACTTC
TRBJ1-1 TRBD1 TRBV7-3 - CASSLTGTGGRTNTEAFF TGTGCCAGCAGCTTAACCGGGACAGGGGGTCGTACGAACACTGAAGCTTTCTTT
TRBJ1-6 TRBD1 TRBV6-1 - CASSEKWTGGGNSPLHF TGTGCCAGCAGTGAGAAATGGACAGGGGGCGGCAATTCACCCCTCCACTTT
TRBJ1-5 TRBD1 TRBV5-6 - CASSRQGAGNQPQHF TGTGCCAGCAGCCGACAGGGGGCTGGCAATCAGCCCCAGCATTTT
TRBJ2-7 TRBD1 TRBV4-1 - CASSQAWTGDYEQYF TGCGCCAGCAGCCAAGCTTGGACAGGGGACTACGAGCAGTACTTC
TRBJ2-1 TRBD2 TRBV3-1/TRBV3-2 - CASSQGSGSHNEQFF TGTGCCAGCAGCCAAGGCAGCGGGAGTCACAATGAGCAGTTCTTC
TRBJ1-1 - TRBV11-3 - CASSLSGANTEAFF TGTGCCAGCAGCTTATCCGGTGCGAACACTGAAGCTTTCTTT
TRBJ1-4 TRBD1 TRBV5-4 - CASSLGGGGEKLFF TGTGCCAGCAGTTTAGGGGGCGGTGGTGAAAAACTGTTTTTT
TRBJ2-1 TRBD2 TRBV3-1/TRBV3-2 - CASSTTSGRVYEQFF TGTGCCAGCAGTACAACTAGCGGGAGAGTCTATGAGCAGTTCTTC
TRBJ1-1 - TRBV19 once CASRAPSGTEAFF TGTGCCAGTAGGGCCCCCTCAGGGACTGAAGCTTTCTTT
TRBJ2-7 TRBD1 TRBV2 once CASSERTGAYEQYF TGTGCCAGCAGCGAAAGGACAGGGGCTTACGAGCAGTACTTC
TRBJ2-1 TRBD2 TRBV27 - CASSSRGLAPSGDYNEQFF TGTGCCAGCAGTTCGAGAGGACTAGCACCCTCGGGGGACTACAATGAGCAGTTCTTC
TRBJ1-2 TRBD1 TRBV2 - CASRSGGSYGYTF TGTGCCAGCAGATCAGGGGGCTCCTATGGCTACACCTTC
TRBJ1-1 - TRBV5-1 - CASSLNRFTEAFF TGCGCCAGCAGCTTGAACAGATTCACTGAAGCTTTCTTT
TRBJ1-2 - TRBV29-1 - CSVEVRTAKDNGYTF TGCAGCGTGGAGGTCCGGACAGCCAAAGATAACGGCTACACCTTC
TRBJ1-2 TRBD1 TRBV6-1 - CASRWTGDTSGYTF TGTGCCAGCAGATGGACAGGGGATACGTCTGGCTACACCTTC
TRBJ1-4 TRBD1 TRBV5-4 - CASSSADRGGEKLFF TGTGCCAGCAGCTCAGCGGACAGGGGAGGCGAAAAACTGTTTTTT
TRBJ1-2 - TRBV6-2/TRBV6-3 - CASSSDRIRGYTF TGTGCCAGCAGTTCAGACAGGATAAGAGGCTACACCTTC
TRBJ2-7 TRBD2 TRBV5-8 - CASSSGTSGGYEQYF TGTGCCAGCAGCTCAGGGACTAGCGGGGGATACGAGCAGTACTTC
TRBJ1-4 - TRBV11-2 - CASSLMTANEKLFF TGTGCCAGCAGCTTAATGACAGCTAATGAAAAACTGTTTTTT
TRBJ1-1 - TRBV15 - CATSSTTTGRTEAFF TGTGCCACCAGCAGCACAACGACAGGAAGGACTGAAGCTTTCTTT
TRBJ2-1 TRBD1 TRBV18 - CASSLSDRGANEQFF TGTGCCAGCTCACTATCGGACAGGGGCGCGAATGAGCAGTTCTTC
TRBJ1-3 - TRBV30 few CASSGNTIYF TGTGCCTCATCTGGAAACACCATATATTTT
TRBJ2-7 - TRBV5-1 - CASSWGTNSYEQYF TGCGCCAGCAGCTGGGGGACAAACTCCTACGAGCAGTACTTC
TRBJ1-6 TRBD1 TRBV28 - CASSLPGQTYNSPLHF TGTGCCAGCAGTTTGCCGGGACAGACGTATAATTCACCCCTCCACTTT
TRBJ1-5 - TRBV19 - CATHPGTNKVQPQHF TGTGCCACTCATCCCGGGACAAACAAGGTCCAGCCCCAGCATTTT
TRBJ1-2 TRBD1 TRBV6-6 - CATTWPARGLHGYTF TGTGCCACCACTTGGCCCGCCAGGGGGCTTCATGGCTACACCTTC
TRBJ2-7 TRBD1 TRBV5-1 once CASSLGDRVSYEQYF TGCGCCAGCAGCTTGGGGGACAGGGTCTCCTACGAGCAGTACTTC
TRBJ2-1 TRBD2 TRBV5-1 once CASSLGLAGAYNEQFF TGCGCCAGCAGCTTGGGACTAGCGGGAGCCTACAATGAGCAGTTCTTC
TRBJ2-7 TRBD2 TRBV12-3/TRBV12-4 - CASSLSDSGGRDF TGTGCCAGCAGTTTATCAGATTCGGGAGGCAGGGACTTC
TRBJ2-7 TRBD2 TRBV10-3 - CAISESGLAGAYEQYF TGTGCCATCAGTGAGTCTGGACTAGCGGGAGCATACGAGCAGTACTTC
TRBJ1-2 - TRBV7-9 once CASSPSPGSSYGYTF TGTGCCAGCAGCCCGTCGCCCGGGTCCAGCTATGGCTACACCTTC
TRBJ1-4 - TRBV7-8 - CASSPTATNEKLFF TGTGCCAGCAGCCCGACAGCAACTAATGAAAAACTGTTTTTT
TRBJ1-1 - TRBV1 - CTSSQPPQGPSGAFF TGCACCAGCAGCCAACCTCCACAGGGGCCCAGCGGAGCTTTCTTT